A single sample gave rise to the 19 T cell receptor beta chains below, sequenced in a study of human T cells and chemical hapten exposure. TCRdb processed the RACE reads anew with MiXCR; each CDR3 protein has one entry. The table lists about 130,000 distinct CDR3 sequences, 8.5% to 9.5% of them singletons. Time point here: healthy volunteer bleed at 2 weeks. Unfractionated whole blood yielded the extracted total RNA. What was sequenced was whole blood. The receptors come from a male donor in good health. Some clones in this sample may be carry-over from other donors' samples.

This clonotype was recorded many times. The V call is TRBV20-1, the J call TRBJ1-2; tentatively, D is TRBD1 (6 bases). With 6 bases removed from V and 4 bases from J, the gap between germline ends came to 12 bases. The CDR3 is made up of 12 amino acids. Germline V CDR1 and CDR2: DFQATT, SNEGSKA (reference sequence). The CDR3 loop reads CSAPDRSYGYTF. CDR3 sequence (DNA): TGCAGTGCACCTGACAGGTCCTATGGCTACACCTTC.

This clonotype has just a few counts. The V call is TRBV20-1, the J call TRBJ2-4, with a weak D call TRBD2 (6 bases). V gave up 0 bases and J gave up 2 bases, with 8 bases separating them. The CDR3 totals 14 residues. The germline gives CDR1 DFQATT, CDR2 SNEGSKA (reference sequence). CDR3 amino acids: CSARDGGTKNIQYF. The DNA of the CDR3 is TGCAGTGCTAGAGACGGGGGTACCAAAAACATTCAGTACTTC.

This chain uses TRBV5-1 with TRBJ2-2; D uncertain. V lost 2 bases and J 6 bases, leaving 11 bases between the germline ends. The CDR3 runs to 14 residues. The germline CDR1 and CDR2 sequences are SGHRS and YFSETQ. Written as DNA, the CDR3 is TGCGCCAGCAGCTTTGGGTTGCGGCCCGGGGAGCTGTTTTTT. Translating gives CASSFGLRPGELFF.

This clonotype was counted a few times. The rearrangement links TRBV3-1 to TRBJ1-5, with D possibly matching TRBD1 (5 bases). Germline V lookup: CDR1 LGHDT, CDR2 YNNKEL (reference sequence). The V end lost 5 bases, the J end lost 3 bases, and 11 bases lay between the germline ends. This CDR3 spans 14 amino acids. In DNA form, the CDR3 reads TGTGCCAGCAGCTTCGGGGACGTCAATCAGCCCCAGCATTTT. It specifies CASSFGDVNQPQHF.

This clonotype was observed many times. CDR3 in DNA: TGTGCCAGCAGCCAAGACGACAGGGGAGACTATGGCTACACCTTC. Amino acids: CASSQDDRGDYGYTF. The chain recombines TRBV4-2 with TRBJ1-2; TRBD1 matches 8 bases. The CDR3 sequence is 15 residues long. Trimming cost V 0 bases and J 3 bases; bases outside gene matches: 3. The germline gives CDR1 LGHNA, CDR2 YNFKEQ.

The chain combines TRBV7-2 with TRBJ2-7; D might be TRBD2 (6 bases). Germline V gene data show CDR1 as SGHTA and CDR2 as FQGNSA. Trimming left V 0 bases short and J 2 bases short, with 11 bases between. The CDR3 runs to 15 residues. The CDR3 loop is CASSLARDSPYEQYF. The CDR3 bases are TGTGCCAGCAGCTTAGCCCGGGACTCCCCCTACGAGCAGTACTTC. Full variable domain (remainder filled in from reference TRBV7-2 and TRBJ2-7): GAGVSQSPSNKVTEKGKDVELRCDPISGHTALYWYRQSLGQGLEFLIYFQGNSAPDKSGLPSDRFSAERTGGSVSTLTIQRTQQEDSAVYLCASSLARDSPYEQYFGPGTRLTVT.

The chain carries TRBV12-3 or TRBV12-4 and TRBJ2-1; 8 positions agree with TRBD2. CDR3 length: 14 residues. The V and J ends lost 8 bases and 0 bases, in that order; junction bases with no gene match: 3. The CDR3 DNA follows: TGTGCCAGCGAGAGCGGGAGCTCCTACAATGAGCAGTTCTTC. Residues: CASESGSSYNEQFF.

The chain links TRBV5-1 to TRBJ2-1, with a possible D match to TRBD2 (6 bases). V was pared by 0 bases and J by 5 bases, with 12 bases between. Germline CDR1 and CDR2: SGHRS and YFSETQ. The CDR3 totals 15 residues. This chain's CDR3 is CASSLEASDNNEQFF. CDR3 nucleotides: TGCGCCAGCAGCTTGGAGGCTAGCGACAACAATGAGCAGTTCTTC.

This clonotype showed up many times. The V call is TRBV12-3 or TRBV12-4, the J call TRBJ2-7; D ambiguous. The CDR3 covers 12 residues. Trimming took 3 bases from V and 6 from J, leaving 9 bases between them. The CDR3 spells CASSLTLTEQYF. The DNA for the CDR3 is TGTGCCAGCAGTTTGACCCTAACCGAGCAGTACTTC.

The sample holds a few counts of this clonotype. The genes are TRBV2 and TRBJ2-5, with TRBD2 as a possible D gene (6 bases). Looked up from germline, CDR1 is SNHLY and CDR2 is FYNNEI. CDR3 length: 14 amino acids. V lost 4 bases and J 3 bases, leaving 12 bases between the germline ends. CDR3 protein: CASSVQGGEETQYF. In DNA, the CDR3 is TGTGCCAGCAGTGTGCAGGGAGGCGAAGAGACCCAGTACTTC.

This clonotype was observed a few times. In DNA form, the CDR3 reads TGCAGCGTTGAGAGGGGCGAGCAGTACTTC. Protein: CSVERGEQYF. V and J are TRBV29-1 and TRBJ2-7; perhaps D is TRBD1 or TRBD2 (5 bases each). Germline loops: CDR1 SQVTM, CDR2 ANQGSEA. V was shortened by 3 bases and J by 6 bases, with 6 bases between the two germline ends. This CDR3 region has 10 residues.

This clonotype was counted a few times. The J gene is TRBJ1-6, the V gene TRBV14; tentative D call: TRBD1 (6 bases). V lost 5 bases to trimming and J lost 8 bases, with 16 bases between them. Germline CDR1 reads SGHDN; CDR2 reads FVKESK. The length of the CDR3 is 15 residues. CDR3: CASSTRGYGDSPLHF. CDR3 coding DNA: TGTGCCAGCAGCACCAGGGGATATGGGGATTCACCCCTCCACTTT.

Concerning this clonotype: One end of the junction does not line up with germline, which may come from a read error. The J gene is TRBJ1-5, the V gene TRBV4-2; weak D call: TRBD1 (5 bases). CDR1 is LGHNA, CDR2 YNFKEQ, per germline. This CDR3 has 21 amino acids. CDR3 loop: CASSQDYPRGVDRHSNQPQHF. The CDR3 coding sequence is TGCGCCAGCAGCCAAGATTATCCCCGAGGGGTCGATAGGCACAGCAATCAGCCCCAGCATTTT.

The chain couples TRBV20-1 to TRBJ2-7, with D perhaps TRBD1 (5 bases). V gave up 2 bases and J gave up 7 bases, with 21 bases separating them. This CDR3 is 15 amino acids long. Germline V gene data show CDR1 as DFQATT and CDR2 as SNEGSKA (reference sequence). The chain's CDR3 is CSARPRTTRSWEQYF. CDR3 coding DNA: TGCAGTGCTAGACCTAGGACAACCCGTTCGTGGGAGCAGTACTTC.

This clonotype was counted ten times or more. The rearrangement uses TRBV12-3 or TRBV12-4 and TRBJ2-7; 10 nucleotides match TRBD1. V lost 6 bases to trimming and J lost 0 bases; unmatched junction nucleotides: 5. This CDR3 is built from 15 residues. This CDR3 reads CASRRQGASSYEQYF. The CDR3 region has the DNA TGTGCCAGCAGGCGACAGGGGGCGAGCTCCTACGAGCAGTACTTC.

In this sample, this clonotype turned up many times. V and J are TRBV27 and TRBJ1-5, with D possibly TRBD1 on 5 matching bases. This CDR3 region has 13 residues. Looked up from germline, CDR1 is MNHEY and CDR2 is SMNVEV (reference sequence). V lost 3 bases to trimming and J lost 5 bases, with 8 bases between them. CDR3 sequence reads: CASSFRGDQPQHF. The CDR3 DNA reads TGTGCCAGCAGTTTTAGAGGGGATCAGCCCCAGCATTTT.

This clonotype was observed many times. This rearrangement joins TRBV20-1 to TRBJ2-7, with 7 bases matching TRBD1. The germline gives CDR1 DFQATT, CDR2 SNEGSKA (reference sequence). This CDR3 is built from 14 residues. V was pared by 6 bases and J by 2 bases, with 10 bases of the junction left unmatched. The CDR3 sequence: CSATGTASTYEQYF. Written as DNA, the CDR3 is TGCAGTGCGACCGGGACAGCATCAACCTACGAGCAGTACTTC.

The sample holds a few counts of this clonotype. This sequence joins TRBV12-5 and TRBJ1-4; D remains ambiguous. The CDR3 runs to 14 residues. Trimming pared 5 bases from V and 7 bases from J, leaving 14 bases between. Germline V CDR1 and CDR2: LGHNT, FRNRAP. CDR3 DNA sequence: TGTGCTAGTGGTGTCAGTGGGTTGGGTGAAAAACTGTTTTTT. Amino acid sequence: CASGVSGLGEKLFF. The variable domain in full, completed from reference TRBV12-5 and TRBJ1-4, reads DARVTQTPRHKVTEMGQEVTMRCQPILGHNTVFWYRQTMMQGLELLAYFRNRAPLDDSGMPKDRFSAEMPDATLATLKIQPSEPRDSAVYFCASGVSGLGEKLFFGSGTQLSVL.

This clonotype was seen only a few times. The V and J genes are TRBV7-9 and TRBJ1-1; the D is unclear. This CDR3 is 11 amino acids long. The germline gives CDR1 SEHNR, CDR2 FQNEAQ (reference sequence). The V end was cut by 0 bases, the J end by 6 bases, with 2 bases between. The CDR3 nucleotides are TGTGCCAGCAGCTTAGCTCCTGAAGCTTTCTTT. Its protein is CASSLAPEAFF.